One T cell receptor beta chain is described in this entry. The clone's antigen remains unknown. Per-base qualities were not stored, and no clone one base away is much larger. This record comes from a study of cytotoxic CD8 clonotypes in ibrutinib-treated CLL listed by TCRdb under 2021. Looking at the study overall: The cohort had 11 relapsed/refractory and around 14 treatment-naive patients; 17 were IGHV unmutated. Longitudinal samples were obtainable from about 30% of the 86 participants in the trial. Samples at response were collected after a median of 12 months of treatment, with a range of about 6 to 40 months. Every remission and progressive disease sample was obtained while ibrutinib was still being received by the patients. An average of approximately 260,000 productive templates and roughly 94,000 productive rearrangements was obtained per sample. Cryopreserved peripheral blood mononuclear cells were collected before treatment, at response, and at either disease progression or sustained remission. Responses were partial in 25 or so patients and complete in 2; after median approximately 67 months follow-up, approximately 15 stayed in remission and some twelve progressed.

Points the paper makes about the study in general: Clonality rose at ibrutinib response, remained stable during sustained remission, and dropped back toward baseline at progression. Baseline clonality was found to be higher than that of age-matched healthy donors and was strongly correlated with circulating CD8+ T-cell counts. Public clonotypes were rare and either shrank or stayed stable during treatment, and the rise in clonality at ibrutinib response reflected expansion of private clonotypes. Sampling times were not matched between sustained-remission and progressing patients, and lymph node repertoires were not studied.

The CDR3 starts with the cysteine, ends with the phenylalanine, and has 13 residues. Only the CDR3 part of the read is kept: 39 bases, read in frame from the first base. V is cut back by 6 bases and J by 1 base, with 2 bases in the junction unmatched. Taken from the germline V gene (reference sequence), the CDR1 and CDR2 loops are LNHDA and SQIVND. Each clonotype received, on average, approximately 9.9x coverage in deep resolution sequencing performed on a MiSeq, where the target depth lay between 1 in 1 million and 1 in 200,000 T cells. The immunoSEQ hsTCRB Kit was used to generate the TCR beta libraries. The study's own analysis went as follows. Data were analyzed with ImmunoSEQ Data Assistant and ImmunoSEQ Analyzer, with V, D and J genes assigned per IMGT definitions. Clonality was computed as one minus normalized Shannon entropy of productive rearrangement frequencies, ranging from 0 to 1. Only overrepresented clonotypes making up at least 0.05% of each patient's repertoire were included in the public clonotype analysis. Thirteen age-matched healthy donor repertoires from immuneACCESS were used as controls for clonality. TCRdb took over this immuneACCESS table, retaining in-frame rearrangements with V and J assigned. Such tables are incomplete; in checked studies, under half of the missing clones stem from an unresolved V gene, and the remainder is unexplained. V and J calls and clone size follow that table, whereas D and trimming were derived from the DNA. Here the sample has approximately 70,000 clones; 90% occur a single time. Around 3.3% of the sample is in the top ten clones.

The time point label, as the study defines it: 12 months on ibrutinib. For TCR beta library preparation, roughly 2 micrograms of genomic DNA were extracted from the cryopreserved PBMCs. Longitudinal blood samples from CLL patients on ibrutinib monotherapy were analyzed using high-throughput TCR beta sequencing. The patients took part in an open-label, single-center phase 2 trial of ibrutinib monotherapy. The material sequenced was PBMCs, taken after 12 months of ibrutinib treatment. The sequence was collected from a human donor with chronic lymphocytic leukemia. This chain joins TRBV19 to TRBJ2-5, and 7 junction bases match TRBD1. The nucleotide sequence reads as follows: TGTGCCAGTAGAGACAGGGCCCAAGAGACCCAGTACTTC. Its translation reads: CASRDRAQETQYF.